What follows describes a single T cell receptor beta chain. Its antigen is unidentified. These data come from a study of monozygotic twins with inflammatory bowel disease. Study outcomes and limitations: Patient repertoires may carry noise from differing immunosuppressive treatments. Twins with IBD were found to have lower TCRbeta diversity (inverse Simpson) than healthy co-twins.

Germline assignment: CDR1 LNHNV and CDR2 YYDKDF (reference sequence). The CDR3 is 14 amino acids. Making each TCR library took around 3,300 ng of total RNA. TCRdb reworked the 5' RACE reads into one entry per CDR3 protein, no DNA. Its table lists 330,000 or so distinct CDR3 sequences. This receptor was taken from a human donor with ulcerative colitis or Crohn's disease, or a healthy co-twin of an affected twin (not recorded which). This chain joins TRBV15 and TRBJ2-5. Sample: blood. CDR3 loop: CATSREASGETQYF.